This T cell receptor (beta chain) is drawn from a study of T cells after yellow fever vaccination. V lost 2 bases to trimming and J lost 1 base; unmatched junction nucleotides: 7. The CDR3 length is 18 residues. CDR1 and CDR2 (germline): SEHNR, FQNEAQ (reference sequence). This clonotype was counted between two and nine times. TCRdb re-called the 5' RACE reads with MiXCR, one entry per CDR3 protein. The sample yields around 200,000 distinct CDR3 sequences, 11% seen once. The chain carries TRBV7-9 and TRBJ2-2; TRBD1 aligns across 10 bases. The sequences come from CD8+ T cells sorted from PBMCs, collected 15 days after the yellow fever booster vaccination. The TCR comes from a man aged 18 to 35 who received the YFV17D yellow fever vaccine. In DNA form, the CDR3 reads TGTGCCAGCAGCTTACATCGCCGGGACAGGGGGAACACCGGGGAGCTGTTTTTT. Protein product: CASSLHRRDRGNTGELFF.